The rows below give T cell receptor beta chains drawn from one sample of a study of CD8+ T cells in alopecia areata. Data came from immunoSEQ multiplex PCR; TCRdb stores just in-frame clones and leaves some out. The repertoire holds more than 130,000 clones, with roughly 80% as singletons. Source: CD8+ T cells sorted from blood, taken at week 4, from a patient treated with tofacitinib. The receptors come from a human donor with alopecia areata. The CDR3 runs from the conserved cysteine through the conserved F or W. D genes are given only for firm matches. Size is omitted from some rows. Given values are once, few, many or a class for expanded clones.

V	size	D	J	DNA	CDR3
TRBV4-1	NA	NA	TRBJ1-1	TGCGCCAGCAGCCAAGAATGGAGAGACACTGAAGCTTTCTTT	CASSQEWRDTEAFF
TRBV7-9	medium-sized	NA	TRBJ2-2	TGTGCCAGCAGCTTAGATCGGGGAAGCGACACCGGGGAGCTGTTTTTT	CASSLDRGSDTGELFF
TRBV2	NA	TRBD1	TRBJ2-7	TGTGCCAGTAGAACCGGGACAGGGATTTACGAGCAGTACTTC	CASRTGTGIYEQYF
TRBV5-1	NA	NA	TRBJ2-5	TGCGCCAGCGGACGGTTACAAGAGACCCAGTACTTC	CASGRLQETQYF
TRBV27	NA	TRBD1	TRBJ1-2	TGTGCCAGCAGTTTAAGACAGGGGGCGGCTTTATATGGCTACACCTTC	CASSLRQGAALYGYTF
TRBV9	NA	TRBD2	TRBJ2-5	TGTGCCAGCAGCCACCCCGCCACTAGCGGGGGACGTCAAGAGACCCAGTACTTC	CASSHPATSGGRQETQYF
TRBV27	once	NA	TRBJ1-6	TGTGCCAGCAGCATAGTACAGGCCTTCCCTTATAATTCACCCCTCCACTTT	CASSIVQAFPYNSPLHF
TRBV27	NA	NA	TRBJ1-1	TGTGCCAGCAGTATAGGGACATTGAACACTGAAGCTTTCTTT	CASSIGTLNTEAFF
TRBV5-1	NA	NA	TRBJ2-7	TGCGCCAGCAGCTTGGCCGGTAGCAACGAGCAGTACTTC	CASSLAGSNEQYF
TRBV7-9	NA	NA	TRBJ2-5	TGTGCCAGCAGTTTCAGGGAAGAGACCCAGTACTTC	CASSFREETQYF
TRBV4-3	NA	TRBD2	TRBJ2-3	TGCGCCAGCAGCCAAGATAGCGGGGGGGCCGGGGATACGCAGTATTTT	CASSQDSGGAGDTQYF
TRBV2	NA	NA	TRBJ1-6	TGTGCCGCGAAAAAGGGGTGGGAGAATTCACCCCTCCACTTT	CAAKKGWENSPLHF
TRBV28	NA	NA	TRBJ1-5	TGTGCCAGCAGTTCTCGGCCAGGCTCAAATCAGCCCCAGCATTTT	CASSSRPGSNQPQHF
TRBV5-4	few	NA	TRBJ2-5	TGTGCCAGCAGAGACTGGAACCAAGAGACCCAGTACTTC	CASRDWNQETQYF
TRBV28	NA	NA	TRBJ2-5	TGTGCCAGCAGTTTAGGGAGGAGTATAGACTTC	CASSLGRSIDF
TRBV19	NA	NA	TRBJ1-1	TGTGCCAGTAGTATTTCCGGGAACACTGAAGCTTTCTTT	CASSISGNTEAFF
TRBV7-9	NA	NA	TRBJ2-7	TGTGCCAGCAGCTTAGGTCGGGGGTCCCCCTACGAGCAGTACTTC	CASSLGRGSPYEQYF
TRBV4-3	few	NA	TRBJ2-3	TGCGCCAGCAGCCAAGACTACGATAGCGCGCTATCAACGCAGTATTTT	CASSQDYDSALSTQYF
TRBV5-1	NA	NA	TRBJ2-7	TGCGCCAGCAGCCCTGGCAATGGGGACGAGCAGTACTTC	CASSPGNGDEQYF
TRBV7-9	NA	NA	TRBJ2-5	TGTGCCAGCAGCCTACCGGACACCTCGCGGGAGACCCAGTACTTC	CASSLPDTSRETQYF
TRBV25-1	NA	TRBD2	TRBJ2-5	TGTGCCAGCAACCCCGGGGGGGCCGAAGAGACCCAGTACTTC	CASNPGGAEETQYF
TRBV14	NA	NA	TRBJ2-5	TGTGCCAGCAGCCAAGCGGGCAGCCCGGACGGGACCCAGTACTTC	CASSQAGSPDGTQYF
TRBV11-2	NA	NA	TRBJ2-7	TGTGCCAGCAGCCCCCCGGGAGAGCAGTACTTC	CASSPPGEQYF
TRBV5-8	NA	NA	TRBJ2-3	TGTGCCAGCCGAATATCGGATACGCAGTATTTT	CASRISDTQYF